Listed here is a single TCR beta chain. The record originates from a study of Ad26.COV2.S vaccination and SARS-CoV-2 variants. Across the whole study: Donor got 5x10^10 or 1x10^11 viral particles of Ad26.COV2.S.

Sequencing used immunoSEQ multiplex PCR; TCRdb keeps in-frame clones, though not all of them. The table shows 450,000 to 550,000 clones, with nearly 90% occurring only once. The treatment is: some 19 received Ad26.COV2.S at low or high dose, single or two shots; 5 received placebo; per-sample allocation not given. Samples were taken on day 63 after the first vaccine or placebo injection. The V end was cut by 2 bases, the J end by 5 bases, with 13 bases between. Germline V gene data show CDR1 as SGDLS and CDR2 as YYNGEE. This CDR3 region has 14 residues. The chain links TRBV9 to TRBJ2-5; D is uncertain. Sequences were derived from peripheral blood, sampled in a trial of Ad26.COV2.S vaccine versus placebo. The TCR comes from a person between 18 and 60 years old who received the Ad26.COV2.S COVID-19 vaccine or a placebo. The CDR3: CASSVTENWETQYF. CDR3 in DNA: TGTGCCAGCAGCGTCACGGAGAACTGGGAGACCCAGTACTTC.